Below are 8 T cell receptor beta chains sequenced from a single sample in a study of T cells in Graves' hyperthyroidism and ophthalmopathy. Using RNA transcripts as the source, TCR beta CDR3 regions were amplified. The HTBI set primed first-round TCR CDR3 RT-PCR. TCRdb processed the multiplex PCR reads anew with MiXCR; each CDR3 protein has one entry. The table lists nearly 600,000 distinct CDR3 sequences, approximately 14% of them singletons. Input material: blood. All receptors derive from a woman aged 25 to 39 with Graves' hyperthyroidism that later progressed to Graves' ophthalmopathy.

The chain carries TRBV12-3 or TRBV12-4 and TRBJ2-7; D is possibly TRBD1 or TRBD2 (5 bases each). This CDR3 has 15 residues. V lost 5 bases and J 2 bases, leaving 16 bases between the germline ends. The CDR3 region is CASSAGTDPPYEQYV. For the CDR3, the DNA is TGTGCCAGCAGTGCAGGGACGGATCCTCCCTACGAGCAGTACGTC.

The chain has TRBV24-1 and TRBJ1-5; 8 bases agree with TRBD1. The V gene's germline CDR1 is KGHDR and CDR2 SFDVKD. After removal of 2 bases from V and 2 bases from J, the junction contained 4 bases not matched to a gene. CDR3 size: 16 residues. The CDR3 DNA follows: TGTGCCACCAGTGATTCCTCGACAGGGGGCAATCAGCCCCAGCATTTT. Translating gives CATSDSSTGGNQPQHF.

Many counts were recorded for this clonotype. The rearrangement links TRBV11-1 to TRBJ1-1; D unresolved. CDR3 size: 13 residues. Trimming took off 3 bases at V and 10 bases at J, with 15 bases between the two ends. Germline V gene lookup returns CDR1 SGHAT and CDR2 FQDESV (reference sequence). CDR3 sequence: CASSFDPGGGAFF. As DNA, the CDR3 is TGTGCCAGCAGCTTCGATCCGGGTGGTGGAGCTTTCTTT.

This clonotype came up many times. This chain joins TRBV6-1 and TRBJ2-7; 7 nucleotides align to TRBD1. This CDR3 spans 15 amino acids. Germline CDR1 reads MNHNS; CDR2 reads SASEGT. The junction had 7 bases not matched to a gene; V was cut back by 5 bases and J by 0 bases. CDR3 sequence reads: CASSLTGVSSYEQYF. CDR3 DNA: TGTGCCAGCAGTCTAACAGGGGTCAGCTCCTACGAGCAGTACTTC.

There are a few counts of this clonotype. The V call is TRBV5-1, the J call TRBJ1-6, with TRBD1 as a possible D gene (5 bases). The V and J ends lost 4 bases and 0 bases respectively, with 11 bases between them. This CDR3 spans 16 amino acids. The germline CDR1 and CDR2 sequences are SGHRS and YFSETQ. DNA for the CDR3: TGCGCCAGCAGCCAGGGATCGAGCTCCTATAATTCACCCCTCCACTTT. It specifies CASSQGSSSYNSPLHF.

This clonotype was recorded at least ten times. The chain couples TRBV27 to TRBJ2-1, with TRBD1 as a possible D gene (5 bases). Germline-derived CDR1 and CDR2 are MNHEY and SMNVEV (reference sequence). Trimming removed 5 bases at V and 8 bases at J, with 28 bases between. The CDR3 sequence is 18 residues long. CDR3 nucleotide sequence: TGTGCCAGCAGTGACCCGGGTGCAGGGAAAACTTTGATCCATGAGCAGTTCTTC. Its protein product is CASSDPGAGKTLIHEQFF.

This clonotype has a count of ten or more. This sequence joins TRBV29-1 and TRBJ1-4; a possible D gene is TRBD1 (5 bases). V lost 6 bases to trimming and J lost 0 bases, with 17 bases between them. The CDR3 has 16 residues. Germline V lookup: CDR1 SQVTM, CDR2 ANQGSEA. The CDR3, as DNA: TGCAGCGTGGGACTGACAGCTCGGGCAACTAATGAAAAACTGTTTTTT. It yields the protein CSVGLTARATNEKLFF.

The table lists this clonotype with a few counts. CDR3 region: CASSVAVEAEAFF. CDR3 in DNA: TGTGCCAGCAGCGTAGCAGTGGAGGCTGAAGCTTTCTTT. The chain combines TRBV9 with TRBJ1-1; D call uncertain. Per the germline V gene, CDR1 is SGDLS and CDR2 is YYNGEE. This CDR3 spans 13 amino acids. V was clipped by 0 bases and J by 6 bases, with 9 bases between them.